These 26 T cell receptor beta chains were all obtained from the same sample, sequenced in a study of regulatory T cells in long-lasting Graves disease. The time point here: persistent/refractory GD, antithyroid drugs over 5 years with positive TRAb. RNA extracted from PBMCs served as the sequencing template. Through Arm-PCR of CDR3 regions and iRepertoire HTBI primers, TCR beta libraries were built. One entry per CDR3 protein, called by TCRdb with MiXCR from the multiplex PCR reads. This sample yields a few hundred thousand distinct CDR3 sequences, of which approximately 22% are seen a single time; roughly an eighth belongs to the top ten. The sequencing used peripheral blood mononuclear cells (PBMCs), collected when the disease was refractory, from a patient treated with antithyroid drugs. These receptors came from a female donor with Graves disease.

This clonotype was found many times. V is TRBV24-1 and J is TRBJ1-1; unclear D gene. Trimming cost V 8 bases and J 0 bases, with 15 bases left between them. The CDR3 sequence is 15 residues long. Germline V gives CDR1 KGHDR, CDR2 SFDVKD. The CDR3 protein is CATKGEDTMNTEAFF. CDR3 sequence (DNA): TGTGCCACCAAAGGAGAAGACACCATGAACACTGAAGCTTTCTTT.

The chain couples TRBV7-9 to TRBJ2-7; 9 positions agree with TRBD1. With V trimmed by 3 bases and J by 2 bases, 5 bases remained unmatched. Germline CDR1 is SEHNR and CDR2 is FQNEAQ (reference sequence). The CDR3 length is 15 residues. CDR3 coding DNA: TGTGCCAGCAGCTTTACCGGACAGGGGACCTACGAGCAGTACTTC. Translating it yields CASSFTGQGTYEQYF.

J is TRBJ2-7 and V is TRBV7-9; D perhaps matches TRBD2 (6 bases). Trimming removed 5 bases at V and 5 bases at J, with 19 bases between. CDR1 and CDR2 from the germline V gene are SEHNR and FQNEAQ (reference sequence). This CDR3 has 15 residues. The CDR3: CASSPGVAGKDEQYF. CDR3 in DNA: TGTGCCAGCAGCCCGGGGGTCGCGGGAAAGGACGAGCAGTACTTC.

In regard to this clonotype: This may stem from a read error, because a much larger clone lies one nucleotide away. The rearrangement uses TRBV5-4 and TRBJ1-1; D unclear. The CDR3 length is 13 residues. Trimming removed 4 bases at V and 1 base at J, with 8 bases between. Germline V gives CDR1 SGHNT, CDR2 YYREEE (reference sequence). In DNA, the CDR3 is TGTGCCAGCAGCGAGGGAACGAACACTGAAGCTTTCTTT. It yields the protein CASSEGTNTEAFF.

This clonotype has at least ten counts. The genes are TRBV28 and TRBJ1-1; no firm D call. Germline V gene data show CDR1 as MDHEN and CDR2 as SYDVKM. The V and J ends lost 1 base and 4 bases respectively, with 19 bases between them. The CDR3 is made up of 17 amino acids. The CDR3 DNA reads as TGTGCCAGCAGTTTATTTAGGTTAACTCCCCCTCTCACTGAAGCTTTCTTT. This translates into CASSLFRLTPPLTEAFF.

This clonotype was picked up one time. Being one base from a much bigger clone, this may be a read error. DNA of the CDR3: TGTGCCTGGAGTCCTAGTCTCGCCGGGGGGCTGTTTTTT. It translates to CAWSPSLAGGLFF. V and J are TRBV30 and TRBJ2-2, with TRBD2 as a possible D gene (6 bases). Per the germline V gene, CDR1 is GTSNPN and CDR2 is SVGIG (reference sequence). This CDR3 comprises 13 residues.

V usage is TRBV28 and J usage is TRBJ2-3; the match to TRBD2 covers 9 bases. The junction had 8 bases not matched to a gene; V was cut back by 8 bases and J by 5 bases. CDR1 MDHEN and CDR2 SYDVKM come from the germline V gene. CDR3 length: 14 amino acids. CDR3 protein: CASATGLAGDTQYF. The CDR3 nucleotides are TGTGCCAGCGCAACGGGACTAGCTGGAGATACGCAGTATTTT.

This clonotype was observed many times. The chain links TRBV20-1 to TRBJ2-5; the D gene is possibly TRBD1 (5 bases). V was trimmed by 6 bases and J by 5 bases, leaving 10 bases between them. CDR1 is DFQATT, CDR2 SNEGSKA, per germline (reference sequence). CDR3 length: 11 residues. The chain's CDR3 is CSARKGETQYF. CDR3 nucleotide sequence: TGCAGTGCCCGGAAGGGGGAGACCCAGTACTTC.

This clonotype appeared many times. The chain recombines TRBV28 with TRBJ2-7; TRBD1 might be the D (6 bases). The CDR3 is 14 amino acids. From germline, CDR1 is MDHEN and CDR2 SYDVKM. V dropped 5 bases and J dropped 2 bases, with 13 bases sitting between them. The CDR3 here is CASSSRGVAYEQYF. The CDR3, as DNA: TGTGCCAGCAGTAGCAGGGGAGTCGCCTACGAGCAGTACTTC.

This clonotype appeared many times. This chain links TRBV6-1 with TRBJ1-2; D gene unclear. Between the trimmed V and J ends, which lost 5 bases and 4 bases, there was a span of 8 bases. There are 12 residues in the CDR3. The germline gives CDR1 MNHNS, CDR2 SASEGT. CDR3 nucleotides: TGTGCCAGCAGTACCCTCGGCTATGGCTACACCTTC. It codes for CASSTLGYGYTF.

The table lists this clonotype with a few counts. The chain has TRBV20-1 and TRBJ2-2; TRBD2 agrees at 10 bases. There are 17 residues in the CDR3. Germline CDR1 and CDR2: DFQATT and SNEGSKA (reference sequence). V lost 1 base to trimming and J lost 3 bases; unmatched junction nucleotides: 8. DNA of the CDR3: TGCAGTGCTAGAGTCCTAGCGGGAGTTGGTGACACCGGGGAGCTGTTTTTT. Residues: CSARVLAGVGDTGELFF.

The CDR3 sequence: CASRTGPYEQYF. The CDR3 region has the DNA TGTGCCAGCAGAACGGGCCCTTACGAGCAGTACTTC. The rearrangement joins TRBV6-7 to TRBJ2-7; D is ambiguous. TRBV6-7 is noted as an ORF with a role that remains uncertain. Deletions cut 6 bases from V and 4 bases from J, with 10 bases between. This CDR3 is built from 12 residues.

This clonotype came up many times. The J gene is TRBJ1-2, the V gene TRBV28; no clear D gene. This CDR3 is 11 amino acids long. Germline CDR1 is MDHEN and CDR2 is SYDVKM. The ends were cut back, 7 bases at V and 6 bases at J, with 9 bases in the middle. The CDR3 DNA reads as TGTGCCAGCACCCAAGGTGATGGCTACACCTTC. It translates to CASTQGDGYTF.

The rearrangement joins TRBV2 to TRBJ2-1; possibly TRBD1 or TRBD2 for D (5 bases each). The germline CDR1 and CDR2 sequences are SNHLY and FYNNEI. V lost 7 bases and J 1 base, leaving 17 bases between the germline ends. This CDR3 spans 16 amino acids. The CDR3 sequence: CASTRLGDPSYNEQFF. CDR3 nucleotides: TGTGCCAGCACGCGTTTGGGGGACCCATCCTACAATGAGCAGTTCTTC.

This clonotype was recorded many times. V usage is TRBV20-1 and J usage is TRBJ2-5; 8 nucleotides line up with TRBD2. This CDR3 spans 16 amino acids. J was trimmed by 5 bases and V by 6 bases; bases with no gene match: 17. CDR1 DFQATT and CDR2 SNEGSKA come from the germline V gene (reference sequence). The CDR3: CSAIISGSGNPETQYF. The CDR3 DNA follows: TGCAGTGCCATAATATCGGGTAGCGGGAATCCGGAGACCCAGTACTTC.

This sequence joins TRBV12-3 or TRBV12-4 and TRBJ1-1, with D unclear. V gave up 3 bases and J gave up 0 bases, with 8 bases separating them. The CDR3 sequence is 14 residues long. The CDR3 region is CASSFTEMNTEAFF. In nucleotides, the CDR3 is TGTGCCAGCAGTTTTACAGAAATGAACACTGAAGCTTTCTTT.

The J gene is TRBJ2-3, the V gene TRBV11-2; 8 nucleotides agree with TRBD2. Germline-derived CDR1 and CDR2 are SGHAT and FQNNGV. V was clipped by 0 bases and J by 4 bases; unmatched bases: 9. The CDR3 extends over 17 amino acids. The CDR3 spells CASSLDLHGRAADTQYF. The CDR3 nucleotides are TGTGCCAGCAGCTTAGATCTGCACGGGAGGGCGGCAGATACGCAGTATTTT.

This rearrangement joins TRBV9 to TRBJ2-2; D not resolved. V was pared by 1 base and J by 6 bases, with 7 bases between. The CDR3 runs 13 residues. The V gene's germline CDR1 is SGDLS and CDR2 YYNGEE. Written as DNA, the CDR3 is TGTGCCAGCAGCGTAAAAAGGGCCGGGGAGCTGTTTTTT. Its translation: CASSVKRAGELFF. Full variable domain (missing parts from reference TRBV9 and TRBJ2-2): DSGVTQTPKHLITATGQRVTLRCSPRSGDLSVYWYQQSLDQGLQFLIQYYNGEERAKGNILERFSAQQFPDLHSELNLSSLELGDSALYFCASSVKRAGELFFGEGSRLTVL.

The rearrangement uses TRBV30 and TRBJ1-2; D call uncertain. Trimming took 1 base from V and 12 from J, leaving 6 bases between them. Germline V gene lookup returns CDR1 GTSNPN and CDR2 SVGIG (reference sequence). The CDR3 covers 9 residues. The CDR3: CAWSAPHTF. For the CDR3, the DNA is TGTGCCTGGAGTGCTCCCCACACCTTC.

This clonotype was recorded many times. The chain links TRBV28 to TRBJ1-3, with D hard to call. The CDR3 is made up of 15 amino acids. CDR1 is MDHEN, CDR2 SYDVKM, per germline. V was cut by 3 bases and J by 2 bases, with 11 bases left in between. CDR3 nucleotide sequence: TGTGCCAGCAGTTTTCAAGGGCAAACTGGAAACACCATATATTTT. Encoded protein: CASSFQGQTGNTIYF. The whole variable domain, remainder taken from reference TRBV28 and TRBJ1-3, is DVKVTQSSRYLVKRTGEKVFLECVQDMDHENMFWYRQDPGLGLRLIYFSYDVKMKEKGDIPEGYSVSREKKERFSLILESASTNQTSMYLCASSFQGQTGNTIYFGEGSWLTVV.

This clonotype was counted at least ten times. This CDR3 reads CASSLAGRAGYNEQFF. The CDR3 DNA reads as TGTGCCAGCAGTTTAGCCGGGAGGGCCGGCTACAATGAGCAGTTCTTC. The chain employs TRBV12-3 or TRBV12-4 and TRBJ2-1, with 8 bases that match TRBD2. CDR3 length: 16 amino acids. The V segment lost 0 bases and the J segment 3 bases; nucleotides outside the gene matches: 4.

At least ten counts were recorded for this clonotype. The V and J genes are TRBV7-8 and TRBJ1-5; 7 nucleotides align to TRBD1. CDR3 length: 17 amino acids. The germline V gene encodes CDR1 SGHVS and CDR2 FQNEAQ. With 6 bases clipped from V and 0 bases from J, the junction kept 11 bases outside the gene matches. DNA for the CDR3: TGTGCCAGCAGATCCGACAGGGACCCTTATAGCAATCAGCCCCAGCATTTT. It encodes CASRSDRDPYSNQPQHF.

V usage is TRBV5-6 and J usage is TRBJ1-5; possibly TRBD1 for D (5 bases). Between the trimmed V and J ends, which lost 4 bases and 1 base, there was a span of 12 bases. The CDR3 sequence is 15 residues long. Germline CDR1 is SGHDT and CDR2 is YYEEEE. The CDR3 region is CASSIGHLSNQPQHF. DNA of the CDR3: TGTGCCAGCAGCATTGGACACTTGAGCAATCAGCCCCAGCATTTT.

This clonotype was seen a few times. The CDR3 is CASTRIYSNQPQHF. Here the CDR3 DNA reads TGTGCCAGTACACGAATTTATAGCAATCAGCCCCAGCATTTT. The V and J genes are TRBV19 and TRBJ1-5; D unclear. Trimming stripped 7 bases from V and 0 bases from J, with 10 bases between. This CDR3 contains 14 residues. CDR1 and CDR2 from the germline V gene are LNHDA and SQIVND (reference sequence).

This clonotype was detected ten times or more. The V gene is TRBV28, the J gene TRBJ1-6; D is ambiguous. Looked up from germline, CDR1 is MDHEN and CDR2 is SYDVKM. The length of the CDR3 is 14 residues. The V and J ends lost 2 bases and 10 bases respectively, with 12 bases between them. CDR3 sequence: CASSLPAIGSPLHF. The CDR3 DNA sequence: TGTGCCAGCAGTTTACCCGCGATTGGCTCACCCCTCCACTTT.

Concerning this clonotype itself: This clone may be a read error of a much larger clone one base away. The rearrangement uses TRBV28 and TRBJ1-2; D is perhaps TRBD1 (5 bases). V was shortened by 5 bases and J by 0 bases, with 13 bases between the two germline ends. The CDR3 is made up of 15 amino acids. Germline V gene sequence: CDR1 MDHEN, CDR2 SYDVKM. For the CDR3, the DNA is TGTGCCAGCAGTGAGTCCCGGGACGCTAACTATGGCTACACCTTC. It specifies CASSESRDANYGYTF.